This TCR beta chain was captured by sequencing in a study of blood T cell repertoires in COVID-19 (dated by TCRdb to 2020 to 2021). Looking at the study overall: Collaborator samples came from the United States, Italy and Spain and covered acute and convalescent phases of COVID-19. The prospective study material was composed of cDNA or gDNA derived from T cells, B-cell-depleted T cells, or PBMCs. Subjects who had been exposed to COVID-19, were actively infected with it, or had recovered from it provided the deeply sampled blood TCRbeta repertoires that made up the dataset. A freely available public database, intended as a resource for researchers studying the immune response to SARS-CoV-2, is where the repertoires were released. The samples were drawn from the first 160 participants of the ongoing ImmuneRACE study and from 1,254 subjects provided by 6 global collaborators. Nearly every sample came with metadata listing a de-identified subject ID, COVID-19 status, age in years and sex. Where available, HLA class I and class II types were obtained from metadata supplied by the sample provider rather than from assay-based typing. What the work shows at the level of the full study, not this receptor alone: Clinical and demographic metadata were provided uncurated, with the amount varying by source and participant.

Collaborating institutions collected whole blood in K2EDTA tubes following their own protocols. Collaborator samples were shipped for TCRbeta analysis as frozen whole blood, isolated PBMCs, or DNA extracted from either sample type. In the germline V gene, CDR1 corresponds to MNHEY and CDR2 to SVGEGT. Inclusive of the bounding cysteine and phenylalanine, the CDR3 is 11 residues long. Only the CDR3 DNA is retained, 33 bases long and in frame from the first base. V is reduced by 6 bases and J by 8 bases, leaving a spacing of 7 bases between them. TCRbeta CDR3 regions were amplified from genomic DNA by means of the immunoSEQ Assay, a bias-controlled multiplex PCR. As for how the authors treated the data: Nucleated cell counts per sample were estimated from amplification of reference gene primers within the assay. Sequence reads were collapsed and filtered to measure the absolute abundance of every unique TCRbeta CDR3 rearrangement. For each sample, productive Simpson clonality was calculated by taking the square root of Simpson's diversity index across productive rearrangements. The table comes from immuneACCESS by way of TCRdb, which keeps in-frame sequences with V and J called. Part of the clones is missing from these tables; in studies checked, under half for an unresolved V gene and the rest for unknown reasons. The V and J calls and clone size come from that table; D and trimming were worked out from the DNA. The sample table holds 470,000 or so clones, of which around 88% were seen once. The ten largest clonotypes hold approximately 4.3% of the sample.

Regarding this clone: The specificity of this receptor is unknown. There are no base qualities to consult, and no much larger clone falls within one base.

Input material: peripheral blood. This clonotype was sampled from a woman aged 25 to 39 with acute or convalescent COVID-19. The rearranged segments are TRBV6-2 or TRBV6-3 and TRBJ2-2; no D segment can be confidently identified. The CDR3 reads as follows: CASSPEGELFF. The nucleotide sequence reads TGTGCCAGCAGCCCCGAGGGGGAGCTGTTTTTT.